This T cell receptor beta chain was observed in a study of blood T cell repertoires in COVID-19. Study overall: The cDNA or gDNA used as material had been derived from T cells, B-cell-depleted T cells, or PBMCs.

Per the original data handling: Nucleated cell counts were estimated from reference gene primer amplification. Sequencing used immunoSEQ multiplex PCR; TCRdb keeps in-frame clones, though not all of them. V and J calls and clone size come straight from that table; D and trimming were deduced from the DNA. The table shows about 150,000 clones, with around 87% occurring only once. The material sequenced was peripheral blood. The TCR originated in a woman aged 55-69 years with active or convalescent COVID-19.

For the CDR3, the DNA is TGTGCCAGCAGCTACGACAGGGGCAATTCACCCCTCCACTTT. Protein: CASSYDRGNSPLHF. The chain combines TRBV27 with TRBJ1-6; 8 bases fit TRBD1. CDR1 and CDR2 from the germline V gene are MNHEY and SMNVEV (reference sequence). V shed 6 bases and J 7 bases; nucleotides not matched to a gene: 5. The CDR3 sequence is 14 residues long.